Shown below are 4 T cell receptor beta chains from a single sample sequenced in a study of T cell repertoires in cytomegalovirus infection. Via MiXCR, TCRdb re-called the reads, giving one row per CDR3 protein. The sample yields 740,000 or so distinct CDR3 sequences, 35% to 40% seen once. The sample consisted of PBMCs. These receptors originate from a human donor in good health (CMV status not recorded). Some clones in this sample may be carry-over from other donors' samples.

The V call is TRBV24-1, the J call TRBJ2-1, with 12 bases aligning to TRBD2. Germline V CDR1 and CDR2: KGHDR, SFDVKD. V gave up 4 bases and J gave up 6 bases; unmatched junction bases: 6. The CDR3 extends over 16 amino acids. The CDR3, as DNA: TGTGCCACCAGTGACCCTAGGACTAGCGGGGCCAATGAGCAGTTCTTC. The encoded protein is CATSDPRTSGANEQFF.

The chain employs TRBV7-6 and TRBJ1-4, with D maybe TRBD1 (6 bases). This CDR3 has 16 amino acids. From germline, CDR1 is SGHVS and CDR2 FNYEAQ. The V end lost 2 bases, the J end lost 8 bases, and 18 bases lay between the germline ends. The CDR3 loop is CASSLNRDTGLEKLFF. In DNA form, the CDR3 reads TGTGCCAGCAGCTTAAACCGGGACACGGGATTAGAAAAACTGTTTTTT.

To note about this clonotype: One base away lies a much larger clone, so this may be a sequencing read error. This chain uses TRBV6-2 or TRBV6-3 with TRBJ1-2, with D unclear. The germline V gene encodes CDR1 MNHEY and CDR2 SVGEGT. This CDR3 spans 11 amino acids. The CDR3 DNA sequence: TGTTCCAGCAGTTCTAGCTATGGCTACACCTTC. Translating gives CSSSSSYGYTF.

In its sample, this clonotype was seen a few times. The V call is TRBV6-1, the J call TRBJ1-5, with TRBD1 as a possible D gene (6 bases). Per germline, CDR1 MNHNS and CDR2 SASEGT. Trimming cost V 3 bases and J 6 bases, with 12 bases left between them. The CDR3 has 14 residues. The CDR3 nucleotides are TGTGCCAGCAGTGACGAGACAGGAGGTCAGCCCCAGCATTTT. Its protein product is CASSDETGGQPQHF.